This T cell receptor (beta chain) is drawn from a study of beta chain features in type 1 diabetes (dated by TCRdb to between 2018 and 2020). Broadly, across the study: Patients and healthy donors did not differ in mean age, gender distribution, total cell number or subset yield. A total of some 100,000,000 sorted cells were examined across all samples, and a strong correlation was observed between cell number per subset and RNA yield. The study compared TCRB repertoires of sorted circulating CD4+ T cell subsets between recently diagnosed type 1 diabetes patients and matched healthy donors. Whereas all 30 or so donors provided naive and central memory subsets, regulatory and stem cell-like memory subsets were isolated from just 8 patients and about eight healthy donors. Study-wide conclusions, independent of this receptor: Because the HLA sub-analyses included only small numbers of individuals, any influence of HLA type on TCRB rearrangement was left unresolved. Shorter templates might be favored by PCR, yet because patient and control samples were amplified and corrected together, any such skew would affect both groups equally. Sequencing cDNA rather than genomic DNA could over-represent highly expressing activated cells, although activation and CD3 levels did not differ between groups. Naive, central memory and regulatory TCRB repertoires appeared more similar among patients than among healthy donors. At VDJ recombination sites, type 1 diabetes patients had fewer insertions and more deleted nucleotides, which implies abnormalities in thymic rearrangement. In all four CD4+ subsets, TCRB CDR3 length was moderately but significantly shorter in type 1 diabetes patients.

As regards this clone: Its target antigen remains unknown. The record has no base qualities; no much larger clone is one base away.

From each donor, a single peripheral blood sample of around 120 mL on average was drawn into heparinised tubes. A BD FACSAria II was used to sort naive, central memory, regulatory and stem cell-like memory CD4+ T cells with a panel that included CD45RO, CCR7, CD25, CD127, CD95 and CD27. All sorted populations exceeded 95% purity. Right away, PBMCs were isolated by Lymphoprep density gradient centrifugation and were stained directly, with no culture step. So that batch effects would be minimized, each experiment stained and sorted samples in pairs, pairing one healthy donor with one patient. The entire isolated RNA was reverse transcribed using the High Capacity cDNA Reverse Transcription Kit, and thus expressed TCRB transcripts were sequenced. Naive, central memory and regulatory T cell samples underwent deep immunoSEQ sequencing, averaging approximately 3.5 million total reads per sample. After sorted cells were lysed in RLT buffer, RNA was extracted with DNase-treated RNeasy Micro or Mini kits, with the choice depending on cell number. To prevent cross-contamination, every cell subset was processed on its own, while patient and healthy donor samples were processed together. Using the immunoSEQ multiplex PCR, TCRB sequences were amplified from cDNA into 87-bp fragments spanning the CDR3 region. The amplicons were sequenced using the Illumina HiSeq platform. The study's processing was this. Synthetic template baselines were used to correct PCR bias computationally, reads within Hamming distance 2 were collapsed together, and singletons that could not be merged were discarded. Reads were aligned against IMGT so that V, D and J genes, CDR3 length and insertions or deletions at six rearrangement sites could be assigned. Within each subset, clonotype counts were normalized to sorted cell number, and only after that were true diversity and Gini coefficients computed with the tcR R package. The overlap coefficient, calculated on TCRB nucleotide sequences, was used to quantify repertoire sharing. As a proxy for the pre-selection repertoire, out-of-frame TCRB sequences from naive cells were analyzed. TCRdb mirrors the immuneACCESS table, restricted to in-frame sequences. Some clones are absent from its copies; in checked studies, under half trace to an unresolved V gene, and the reason for the others is unknown. That table supplies the V and J calls and clone size; D and trimming were determined from the DNA. Recorded for this sample are around 400,000 clones; 10% to 15% of them occurred a single time. The ten biggest clones cover 0.017% of the sample.

V drops 0 bases and J drops 1 base, leaving 4 bases in between. The CDR3, cysteine through phenylalanine, is 13 amino acids long. Left in the record is the CDR3 DNA by itself, 39 bases read in frame from the first base. From a lookup of the germline V gene (reference sequence), CDR1 and CDR2 are GTSNPN and SVGIG. The receptor comes from a man aged 18-30 years in good health. The sequencing sample was made of naive CD4+ T cells from blood. The meaning of the sample's cell subset or site label: true naive CD4+ T cells. This sequence uses TRBV30 and TRBJ1-5; no D segment can be confidently identified. The CDR3 loop reads CAWSVGSNQPQHF. The nucleotide sequence is given as TGTGCCTGGAGTGTGGGCAGCAATCAGCCCCAGCATTTT.